This paragraph covers one TCR beta chain sequence. CDR3 length: 13 residues. V lost 7 bases to trimming and J lost 4 bases, with 12 bases between them. Germline CDR1 is MDHEN and CDR2 is SYDVKM. The sample originates from a study of T cell responses to AZD1222 COVID-19 vaccine. Produced via immunoSEQ multiplex PCR; TCRdb's table is partial and in-frame only. The sample has more than 90,000 clones, roughly 91% seen once. This clonotype was obtained from an adult who received the AZD1222 COVID-19 vaccine. This chain connects TRBV28 to TRBJ2-3; D unresolved. Specimen: peripheral blood, collected 28 days after the second AZD1222 dose. DNA of the CDR3: TGTGCCAGCACTGGTGGTAGGGCAGATACGCAGTATTTT. Amino acids: CASTGGRADTQYF.